One sample yielded the 26 T cell receptor beta chains listed below, sequenced in a study of T cell repertoires in aging, cancer and after chemotherapy. Multiplex touch-down PCR with TRB-A/B primers amplified rearranged V-D-J TRB sequences. MiXCR, applied by TCRdb to the multiplex PCR reads, yields one record per CDR3 protein. The sample carries 2,500 to 3,000 distinct CDR3 sequences, about 25% recorded once. The template was genomic DNA from peripheral blood, not RNA. The sequencing sample was made of blood. The receptors derive from a human donor with a solid tumor.

The chain combines TRBV20-1 with TRBJ2-7; 9 nucleotides agree with TRBD1. CDR1 is DFQATT and CDR2 is SNEGSKA in the germline V gene (reference sequence). V lost 6 bases to trimming and J lost 2 bases; unmatched junction nucleotides: 8. This CDR3 spans 14 amino acids. The CDR3 coding sequence is TGCAGTGCCGAGGTAGGACAGGGGACCTACGAGCAGTACTTC. As protein: CSAEVGQGTYEQYF.

In its sample, this clonotype ranks as medium-sized. The chain has TRBV19 and TRBJ1-4; 8 nucleotides line up with TRBD1. Germline-derived CDR1 and CDR2 are LNHDA and SQIVND (reference sequence). The CDR3 length is 17 residues. V was pared by 5 bases and J by 0 bases, with 8 bases of the junction left unmatched. The CDR3 protein is CASSRRQGTTTNEKLFF. The CDR3 DNA follows: TGTGCCAGTAGTCGACGACAGGGGACGACAACTAATGAAAAACTGTTTTTT.

This clonotype is deemed medium-sized. The CDR3, as DNA: TGTGCCAGTAGTCCAGGACAGGGGGCGTACAATGAGCAGTTCTTC. Its translation: CASSPGQGAYNEQFF. V usage is TRBV19 and J usage is TRBJ2-1; 11 positions match TRBD1. Losses at the gene ends were 5 bases for V and 4 bases for J; bases not matched to a gene: 4. CDR1 LNHDA and CDR2 SQIVND come from the germline V gene (reference sequence). CDR3 length equals 15 residues.

By share, this clonotype counts as large. V and J are TRBV6-2 or TRBV6-3 and TRBJ2-5; D uncertain. The CDR3 has 12 amino acids. Germline V gene lookup returns CDR1 MNHEY and CDR2 SVGEGT. The ends were cut back, 2 bases at V and 3 bases at J, with 4 bases in the middle. CDR3 residues: CASSYPEETQYF. For the CDR3, the DNA is TGTGCCAGCAGTTACCCCGAAGAGACCCAGTACTTC.

This rearrangement joins TRBV25-1 to TRBJ1-6; no firm D call. Germline V lookup: CDR1 MGHDK, CDR2 SYGVNS. The ends were cut back, 3 bases at V and 9 bases at J, with 6 bases in the middle. CDR3 size: 12 residues. The CDR3 here is CASSDPGSPLHF. CDR3 nucleotides: TGTGCCAGCAGTGATCCGGGTTCACCCCTCCACTTT.

This clonotype occurred a few times. The rearrangement links TRBV12-3 or TRBV12-4 to TRBJ2-7, with unresolved D. This CDR3 is 14 amino acids long. Trimming removed 3 bases at V and 7 bases at J, with 16 bases between. CDR3 sequence reads: CASSFSPASWEQYF. The CDR3 DNA follows: TGTGCCAGCAGTTTCTCGCCTGCCAGCTGGGAGCAGTACTTC.

This chain links TRBV20-1 with TRBJ2-5, with TRBD1 as a possible D gene (9 bases). Trimming took off 2 bases at V and 4 bases at J, with 23 bases between the two ends. CDR1 is DFQATT and CDR2 is SNEGSKA in the germline V gene (reference sequence). The CDR3 spans 17 residues. The CDR3 DNA reads as TGCAGTGCTAGACCCCGGGACAGGGACCGGGGGGGAGAGACCCAGTACTTC. Its translation is CSARPRDRDRGGETQYF.

About this clonotype itself: Being one base from a much bigger clone, this may be a read error. J is TRBJ1-2 and V is TRBV30; D remains unclear. This CDR3 spans 13 amino acids. Germline V gene sequence: CDR1 GTSNPN, CDR2 SVGIG (reference sequence). The CDR3 here is CDWSVRVLSGYTF. The CDR3 nucleotides read TGTGACTGGAGTGTACGCGTACTCAGTGGCTACACCTTC.

This clonotype is termed medium-sized. V gene TRBV6-5 combines with J gene TRBJ1-3, with D possibly TRBD1 on 5 matching bases. The germline V and J ends were trimmed by 4 bases and 1 base, with 11 bases remaining between them. Germline loops: CDR1 MNHEY, CDR2 SVGAGI. This CDR3 region has 15 residues. This chain's CDR3 is CASSSGQGSGNTIYF. The CDR3 DNA reads as TGTGCCAGCAGTTCTGGGCAGGGTTCTGGAAACACCATATATTTT.

This clonotype is medium-sized in the sample. The chain is built from TRBV27 and TRBJ2-7; maybe TRBD2 (6 bases). Trimming left V 7 bases short and J 0 bases short, with 13 bases between. CDR1 and CDR2 from the germline V gene are MNHEY and SMNVEV (reference sequence). CDR3 length: 14 residues. The CDR3 DNA reads as TGTGCCAGCACCCAAGGGACTGGCTCCTACGAGCAGTACTTC. Its translation: CASTQGTGSYEQYF.

J is TRBJ1-6 and V is TRBV10-3; D gene unclear. The length of the CDR3 is 17 residues. V was clipped by 2 bases and J by 3 bases, with 14 bases between them. Germline loops: CDR1 ENHRY, CDR2 SYGVKD. DNA for the CDR3: TGTGCCATCAGTGAGGGGCCGGGTCCTTACTATAATTCACCCCTCCACTTT. This translates into CAISEGPGPYYNSPLHF.

This clonotype occurred a few times. The chain couples TRBV5-6 to TRBJ2-1, with TRBD1 matching 9 bases. This CDR3 has 16 amino acids. CDR1 is SGHDT, CDR2 YYEEEE, per germline. V lost 1 base and J lost 4; bases outside the gene matches: 6. CDR3 amino acids: CASSLRTGALYNEQFF. DNA for the CDR3: TGTGCCAGCAGCTTGCGGACAGGGGCTTTGTACAATGAGCAGTTCTTC.

J is TRBJ2-5 and V is TRBV10-3, with 7 bases that match TRBD1. Germline values: CDR1 ENHRY, CDR2 SYGVKD. CDR3 length: 13 residues. Trimming removed 6 bases from V and 4 bases from J; junction bases left unmatched: 5. CDR3 loop: CAISGTEGETQYF. The CDR3 DNA reads as TGTGCCATCAGCGGGACAGAAGGAGAGACCCAGTACTTC.

This clonotype is deemed medium-sized. The V call is TRBV19, the J call TRBJ2-6, with D perhaps TRBD1 or TRBD2 (5 bases each). Trimming cost V 5 bases and J 0 bases, with 11 bases left between them. This CDR3 contains 16 residues. Germline V gene lookup returns CDR1 LNHDA and CDR2 SQIVND (reference sequence). The CDR3 DNA follows: TGTGCCAGTAGTCCGGGACGGCCCTCTGGGGCCAACGTCCTGACTTTC. Its translation: CASSPGRPSGANVLTF.

This clonotype is judged medium-sized. V and J are TRBV7-9 and TRBJ2-2; TRBD1 matches 9 bases. Trimming at V came to 5 bases and at J to 4 bases, leaving 8 bases not matched to a gene. CDR1 is SEHNR and CDR2 is FQNEAQ in the germline V gene (reference sequence). This CDR3 is built from 16 residues. The CDR3 DNA reads as TGTGCCAGCAGCCTCCGGACAGGGGTCCCCACCGGGGAGCTGTTTTTT. This sequence encodes CASSLRTGVPTGELFF.

By proportion, this clonotype is medium-sized. CDR3 bases: TGTGCCAGCAGCTGGACTAGCGGGCACAACACCGGGGAGCTGTTTTTT. Amino acid sequence: CASSWTSGHNTGELFF. This chain links TRBV6-5 with TRBJ2-2, with 11 positions matching TRBD2. The CDR3 has 16 amino acids. In germline, CDR1 is MNHEY, CDR2 SVGAGI. Trimming cost V 6 bases and J 2 bases; bases outside gene matches: 5.

This clonotype counts as medium-sized. This chain joins TRBV18 and TRBJ2-7, with D hard to call. Per germline, CDR1 KGHSH and CDR2 LQKENI. This CDR3 spans 11 amino acids. Trimming took 7 bases from V and 4 from J, leaving 8 bases between them. The CDR3 reads CASCTLYEQYF. The CDR3 DNA reads TGTGCCAGCTGTACACTATACGAGCAGTACTTC.

In its sample, this clonotype ranks as medium-sized. The chain employs TRBV12-3 or TRBV12-4 and TRBJ2-7; 7 bases line up with TRBD1. The CDR3 is made up of 13 amino acids. Trimming took 6 bases from V and 3 from J; bases not matched to a gene: 5. In DNA, the CDR3 is TGTGCCAGCAGGGGGGACAGATTCTACGAGCAGTACTTC. Translating gives CASRGDRFYEQYF.

By sample share, this clonotype is large. V gene TRBV27 combines with J gene TRBJ1-2; D is perhaps TRBD1 (5 bases). Germline values: CDR1 MNHEY, CDR2 SMNVEV (reference sequence). The length of the CDR3 is 15 residues. With 0 bases removed from V and 7 bases from J, the gap between germline ends came to 15 bases. CDR3 region: CASSLSGKGRSGYTF. The CDR3 DNA follows: TGTGCCAGCAGTTTATCGGGGAAGGGGCGAAGTGGCTACACCTTC.

This clonotype was seen once. The V call is TRBV28, the J call TRBJ2-5, with D hard to call. Deletions cut 6 bases from V and 4 bases from J, with 18 bases between. Per the germline V gene, CDR1 is MDHEN and CDR2 is SYDVKM. The CDR3 sequence is 15 residues long. As DNA, the CDR3 is TGTGCCAGCAGGACCTCCGGGTGGACCGGAGAGACCCAGTACTTC. Translation: CASRTSGWTGETQYF.

DNA of the CDR3: TGTGCCAGCAGGACAGGGTTCTTAGGGGGCTACACCTTC. It encodes CASRTGFLGGYTF. The J gene is TRBJ1-2, the V gene TRBV28, with TRBD1 matching over 7 bases. This CDR3 is built from 13 residues. CDR1 is MDHEN, CDR2 SYDVKM, per germline. J lost 8 bases, V lost 6 bases, and 9 bases had no gene match.

In its sample, this clonotype ranks as large. The chain combines TRBV29-1 with TRBJ2-2; D possibly matches TRBD1 or TRBD2 (5 bases each). Germline CDR1 reads SQVTM; CDR2 reads ANQGSEA. V shed 3 bases and J shed 2 bases, with 10 bases lying between them. This CDR3 spans 14 amino acids. The CDR3, as DNA: TGCAGCGTTGATGGGGACGGAAACACCGGGGAGCTGTTTTTT. The encoded protein is CSVDGDGNTGELFF.

The chain combines TRBV10-3 with TRBJ1-5; D perhaps matches TRBD1 (6 bases). The V gene's germline CDR1 is ENHRY and CDR2 SYGVKD. The CDR3 contains 15 residues. The V and J ends lost 6 bases and 2 bases respectively, with 14 bases between them. In DNA, the CDR3 is TGTGCCATCAGCCAAGAGGACAGTGGCAATCAGCCCCAGCATTTT. As protein: CAISQEDSGNQPQHF.

The chain has TRBV7-9 and TRBJ1-1, with D possibly being TRBD1 (5 bases). Between the trimmed V and J ends, which lost 2 bases and 3 bases, there was a span of 13 bases. The CDR3 runs to 15 residues. Germline CDR1 reads SEHNR; CDR2 reads FQNEAQ (reference sequence). For the CDR3, the DNA is TGTGCCAGCAGCTTACACGGGGCCGGGGACACTGAAGCTTTCTTT. Encoded protein: CASSLHGAGDTEAFF.

This clonotype is labeled medium-sized. The chain links TRBV12-3 or TRBV12-4 to TRBJ2-1; 10 positions match TRBD2. The J segment lost 5 bases and the V segment lost 1 base, leaving 8 bases of the junction unmatched. The CDR3 covers 17 residues. The CDR3 loop reads CASSLGLAGALNNEQFF. The CDR3, as DNA: TGTGCCAGCAGTTTAGGGCTAGCGGGGGCCCTAAACAATGAGCAGTTCTTC.

This clonotype is medium-sized (0.01 to 0.1%) by share. The chain recombines TRBV7-6 with TRBJ2-1; possible D gene TRBD2, 5 bases. Trimming left V 0 bases short and J 10 bases short, with 7 bases between. The germline CDR1 and CDR2 sequences are SGHVS and FNYEAQ. The CDR3 is 12 amino acids. CDR3 sequence: CASSLAGVEQFF. In nucleotides, the CDR3 is TGTGCCAGCAGCTTAGCGGGAGTCGAGCAGTTCTTC. The full variable domain, rest sourced from reference TRBV7-6 and TRBJ2-1, is GAGVSQSPRYKVTKRGQDVALRCDPISGHVSLYWYRQALGQGPEFLTYFNYEAQQDKSGLPNDRFSAERPEGSISTLTIQRTEQRDSAMYRCASSLAGVEQFFGPGTRLTVL.